This TCR beta chain was captured in a study of blood T cell repertoires in COVID-19. Study-level background: COVID-19 samples, acute and convalescent, were from the United States, Italy and Spain. The analysed material was cDNA or gDNA that came from T cells, B-cell-depleted T cells, or PBMCs.

V lost 4 bases to trimming and J lost 11 bases; unmatched junction nucleotides: 13. In germline, CDR1 is MDHEN, CDR2 SYDVKM. This CDR3 comprises 15 residues. The method was immunoSEQ multiplex PCR; TCRdb's version includes in-frame clones alone and lacks a portion of them. This sample has about 170,000 clones, with almost 85% found just once. The Seattle site enrolled patients during active infection and followed them longitudinally. The TCR originated in a woman aged 80 or over with COVID-19, enrolled during active disease. This chain uses TRBV28 with TRBJ2-3; 9 nucleotides line up with TRBD2. The sequenced material came from peripheral blood. DNA of the CDR3: TGTGCCAGCAGTTCCCCCCTAGCGGGGTCGTGGGTGCAGTATTTT. Protein: CASSSPLAGSWVQYF.